Each of the 3 T cell receptor beta chains below was sequenced from the same sample in a study of T cells in Graves' hyperthyroidism and ophthalmopathy. Researchers took RNA transcripts and amplified the TCR beta CDR3 regions from them. The TCR CDR3 first-round RT-PCR relied on the HTBI primer set. Each CDR3 protein gets one entry after TCRdb re-called the multiplex PCR reads with MiXCR. The sample includes approximately 590,000 distinct CDR3 sequences, roughly 14% of them seen just once. The sample comprised blood. These TCRs come from a woman in her 30s with Graves' hyperthyroidism.

This clonotype was observed a handful of times. The chain has TRBV4-1 and TRBJ1-3; D is ambiguous. This CDR3 has 13 amino acids. Trimming pared 0 bases from V and 7 bases from J, leaving 7 bases between. Germline V gene sequence: CDR1 MGHRA, CDR2 YSYEKL. CDR3 in DNA: TGCGCCAGCAGCCAAGATCGTGGGAACACCATATATTTT. Translated: CASSQDRGNTIYF.

About this clonotype itself: A read error may be the cause here, since a much bigger clone is one base away. The chain couples TRBV2 to TRBJ2-1; possibly TRBD2 for D (5 bases). The CDR3 covers 14 residues. The ends were cut back, 6 bases at V and 7 bases at J, with 16 bases in the middle. The germline CDR1 and CDR2 sequences are SNHLY and FYNNEI. The DNA of the CDR3 is TGTGCCAGCAGAAGCGCCAGCGGTTTAAATGAGCAGTTCTTC. It specifies CASRSASGLNEQFF.

The rearrangement uses TRBV6-9 and TRBJ2-7; D unclear. This CDR3 contains 14 residues. Between the trimmed V and J ends, which lost 2 bases and 7 bases, there was a span of 15 bases. Germline-derived CDR1 and CDR2 are MNHGY and SVAAGI. The CDR3 region has the DNA TGTGCCAGCAGTTATACTACGGCCCCGTGGGAGCAGTACTTC. It yields the protein CASSYTTAPWEQYF.